This entry concerns a single TCR beta chain. Trimming shortened V by 1 base and J by 1 base, and 10 bases separated the two germline ends. CDR3 length: 15 amino acids. From germline, CDR1 is LGHNA and CDR2 YSLEER. TCRdb's copy holds only in-frame clones and misses some; the assay was immunoSEQ multiplex PCR. The sample has about 130,000 clones; approximately 83% are singletons. The data are from a study of cytotoxic CD8 clonotypes in ibrutinib-treated CLL. This TCR was sampled from a human donor with chronic lymphocytic leukemia. The gene calls are TRBV4-3 and TRBJ1-1; D remains ambiguous. This specimen was PBMCs, taken after 24 months of ibrutinib treatment. The CDR3: CASSQVRASNTEAFF. The DNA of the CDR3 is TGCGCCAGCAGCCAAGTTAGGGCGTCGAACACTGAAGCTTTCTTT.